This T cell receptor beta chain stems from a study of T cells expressing NK-cell markers. Turning to the study itself: Just one sequenced donor of eight was HCMV-seronegative, while seven were seropositive.

There are 16 residues in the CDR3. Germline V gene lookup returns CDR1 KGHDR and CDR2 SFDVKD. Whole-study results and caveats: Dominance of the CD3+CD56-NKG2C+ fraction by these clonotypes also held in several donors.

Concerning this clonotype itself: Its antigen is unidentified.

Libraries used 5'RACE template switching adding universal primer site and UMIs. TCRdb reprocessed the 5' RACE reads and reports one entry per CDR3 protein, with no DNA. This sample contains 140,000 or so distinct CDR3 sequences. The chain joins TRBV24-1 to TRBJ2-5; as DNA is missing, the TRBD1 call by TCRdb cannot be tested. The receptor was derived from a man in his late teens or twenties in good health. Sequenced material: blood T cells: a sorted CD56 or NKG2C T cell subset, CD4+ or CD8+ T cells, or bulk PBMC T cells (not recorded which). The CDR3 protein is CATSVEQWTGLETQYF.